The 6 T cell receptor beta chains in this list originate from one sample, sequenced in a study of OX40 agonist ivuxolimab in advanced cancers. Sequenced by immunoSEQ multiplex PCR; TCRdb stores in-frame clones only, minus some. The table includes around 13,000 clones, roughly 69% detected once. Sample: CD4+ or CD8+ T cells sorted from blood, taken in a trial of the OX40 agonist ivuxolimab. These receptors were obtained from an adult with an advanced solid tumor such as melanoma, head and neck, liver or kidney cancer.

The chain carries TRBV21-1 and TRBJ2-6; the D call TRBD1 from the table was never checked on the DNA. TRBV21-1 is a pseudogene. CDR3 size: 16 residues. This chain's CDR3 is CASSGTKTSGANVLTF. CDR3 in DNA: TGTGCCAGCAGCGGCACCAAAACCTCTGGGGCCAACGTCCTGACTTTC.

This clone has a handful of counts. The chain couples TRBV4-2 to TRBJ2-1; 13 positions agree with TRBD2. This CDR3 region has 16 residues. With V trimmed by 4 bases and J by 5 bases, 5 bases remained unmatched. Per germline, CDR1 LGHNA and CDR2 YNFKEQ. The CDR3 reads CASSLGGTSGDNEQFF. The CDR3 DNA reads TGTGCCAGCAGCCTGGGGGGGACTAGCGGGGACAATGAGCAGTTCTTC.

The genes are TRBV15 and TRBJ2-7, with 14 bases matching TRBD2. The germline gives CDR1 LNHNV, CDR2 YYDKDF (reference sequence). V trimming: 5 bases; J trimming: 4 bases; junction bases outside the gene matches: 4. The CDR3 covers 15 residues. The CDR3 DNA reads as TGTGCCACCAGCGAGGGGACTAGCGGGAGATACGAGCAGTACTTC. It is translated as CATSEGTSGRYEQYF. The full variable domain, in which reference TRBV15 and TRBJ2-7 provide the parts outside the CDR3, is DAMVIQNPRYQVTQFGKPVTLSCSQTLNHNVMYWYQQKSSQAPKLLFHYYDKDFNNEADTPDNFQSRRPNTSFCFLDIRSPGLGDTAMYLCATSEGTSGRYEQYFGPGTRLTVT.

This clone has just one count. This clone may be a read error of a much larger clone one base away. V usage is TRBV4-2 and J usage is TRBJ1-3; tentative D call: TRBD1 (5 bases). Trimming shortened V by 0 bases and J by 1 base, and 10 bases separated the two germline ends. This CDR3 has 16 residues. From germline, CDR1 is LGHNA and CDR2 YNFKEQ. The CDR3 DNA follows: TGTGCCAGCAGCCAAGATCAGGGAGGATCTGGAAACACCATATATTTT. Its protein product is CASSQDQGGSGNTIYF.

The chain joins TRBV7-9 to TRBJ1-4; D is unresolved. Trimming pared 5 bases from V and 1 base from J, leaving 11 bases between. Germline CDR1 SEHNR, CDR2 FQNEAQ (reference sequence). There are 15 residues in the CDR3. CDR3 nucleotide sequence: TGTGCCAGCAGCCCTACCCTTGGAACTAATGAAAAACTGTTTTTT. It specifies CASSPTLGTNEKLFF.

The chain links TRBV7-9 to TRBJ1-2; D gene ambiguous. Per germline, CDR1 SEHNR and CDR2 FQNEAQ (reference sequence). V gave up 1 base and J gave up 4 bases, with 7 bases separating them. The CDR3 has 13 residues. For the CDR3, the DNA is TGTGCCAGCAGCTTAGTAGCTCCCTATGGCTACACCTTC. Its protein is CASSLVAPYGYTF.